The 14 T cell receptor beta chains below all came from one sample that was sequenced in a study of blood T cells in healthy people across ages. A second PCR, run for roughly 7 to 11 cycles, used a sample-barcoded 5' primer plus a J-beta primer mix. One entry per CDR3 protein results from TCRdb running MiXCR on the 5' RACE reads. This sample carries hundreds of thousands of distinct CDR3 sequences, roughly 58% of them seen once, and the ten largest clones take around 37%. Material: blood. The receptors were gathered from a man aged 55-75 years in good health.

J is TRBJ2-5 and V is TRBV10-3, with 7 bases that match TRBD2. The CDR3 length is 15 residues. J gave up 5 bases and V 3 bases, and 9 bases lay outside the gene matches. Germline loops: CDR1 ENHRY, CDR2 SYGVKD. CDR3 sequence: CAISDPGARGETQYF. The CDR3, as DNA: TGTGCCATCAGTGACCCGGGAGCGCGGGGGGAGACCCAGTACTTC.

This clonotype appeared a few times. The V and J genes are TRBV7-9 and TRBJ2-4, with D tentatively TRBD1 (5 bases). With 1 base removed from V and 8 bases from J, the gap between germline ends came to 9 bases. CDR3 length: 13 residues. Germline-derived CDR1 and CDR2 are SEHNR and FQNEAQ (reference sequence). This CDR3 is CASSLGGADIQYF. CDR3 nucleotides: TGTGCCAGCAGCTTAGGGGGCGCTGACATTCAGTACTTC. Complete variable domain (other parts from reference TRBV7-9 and TRBJ2-4): DTGVSQNPRHKITKRGQNVTFRCDPISEHNRLYWYRQTLGQGPEFLTYFQNEAQLEKSRLLSDRFSAERPKGSFSTLEIQRTEQGDSAMYLCASSLGGADIQYFGAGTRLSVL.

This clonotype has only a few counts. V usage is TRBV20-1 and J usage is TRBJ1-2, with D hard to call. CDR3 size: 12 residues. The germline gives CDR1 DFQATT, CDR2 SNEGSKA (reference sequence). The germline V and J ends were trimmed by 6 bases and 0 bases, with 8 bases remaining between them. The CDR3 nucleotides read TGCAGTGCGGAACAACCTAACTATGGCTACACCTTC. Translated, it gives CSAEQPNYGYTF.

The chain carries TRBV6-1 and TRBJ2-5, with 10 bases identical to TRBD2. V dropped 3 bases and J dropped 2; count of bases not matched to a gene: 6. From germline, CDR1 is MNHNS and CDR2 SASEGT. The CDR3 covers 16 residues. The CDR3 sequence: CASSDPLAGGQETQYF. CDR3 bases: TGTGCCAGCAGTGACCCCTTAGCGGGGGGTCAAGAGACCCAGTACTTC.

V usage is TRBV7-9 and J usage is TRBJ2-5; 7 bases are shared with TRBD1. The junction had 9 bases not matched to a gene; V was cut back by 5 bases and J by 3 bases. Looked up from germline, CDR1 is SEHNR and CDR2 is FQNEAQ (reference sequence). The CDR3 is 15 residues long. The CDR3 DNA is TGTGCCAGCAGCCAGGCCCGAGGGACAGAAGAGACCCAGTACTTC. It encodes CASSQARGTEETQYF. Based on the CDR3 plus reference TRBV7-9 and TRBJ2-5, the full variable domain is DTGVSQNPRHKITKRGQNVTFRCDPISEHNRLYWYRQTLGQGPEFLTYFQNEAQLEKSRLLSDRFSAERPKGSFSTLEIQRTEQGDSAMYLCASSQARGTEETQYFGPGTRLLVL.

There are a few counts of this clonotype. The rearrangement uses TRBV6-1 and TRBJ2-5, with D unresolved. The V gene lost 2 bases and the J gene lost 9 bases, with 7 bases spanning the gap. CDR3 length equals 11 residues. The V gene's germline CDR1 is MNHNS and CDR2 SASEGT. The CDR3 reads CASSENSPQYF. The CDR3 DNA sequence: TGTGCCAGCAGTGAAAACAGTCCCCAGTACTTC.

In its sample, this clonotype was seen a few times. This chain links TRBV24-1 with TRBJ2-6; no definite D call. This CDR3 has 14 amino acids. Germline values: CDR1 KGHDR, CDR2 SFDVKD. V was cut by 7 bases and J by 0 bases, with 6 bases left in between. CDR3 sequence (DNA): TGTGCCACCAGCCCAGGCTCTGGGGCCAACGTCCTGACTTTC. Amino acids: CATSPGSGANVLTF.

This clonotype was seen only a few times. This chain links TRBV20-1 with TRBJ2-7, with D tentatively TRBD1 (6 bases). Germline loops: CDR1 DFQATT, CDR2 SNEGSKA (reference sequence). Trimming pared 4 bases from V and 3 bases from J, leaving 13 bases between. CDR3 length equals 13 residues. CDR3 amino acids: CSATLGTNYEQYF. The CDR3 DNA sequence: TGCAGTGCTACACTCGGGACAAACTACGAGCAGTACTTC.

This clonotype was recorded only once. This chain uses TRBV11-2 with TRBJ1-2; TRBD1 might be the D (5 bases). Germline V gene data show CDR1 as SGHAT and CDR2 as FQNNGV. The V end lost 0 bases, the J end lost 4 bases, and 9 bases lay between the germline ends. The CDR3 covers 14 residues. This CDR3 is CASSLERGSYGYTF. CDR3 DNA: TGTGCCAGCAGCTTAGAAAGGGGATCCTATGGCTACACCTTC.

This clonotype was recorded a few times. The rearrangement joins TRBV12-3 or TRBV12-4 to TRBJ2-3; TRBD2 aligns across 7 bases. The CDR3 has 17 residues. After removal of 0 bases from V and 2 bases from J, the junction contained 8 bases not matched to a gene. CDR3 sequence: CASSLALAGVTTDTQYF. Written as DNA, the CDR3 is TGTGCCAGCAGTTTAGCGCTCGCGGGGGTGACCACAGATACGCAGTATTTT.

This chain links TRBV4-2 with TRBJ2-1; 11 positions agree with TRBD2. This CDR3 has 18 residues. V was clipped by 1 base and J by 0 bases; unmatched bases: 5. Germline values: CDR1 LGHNA, CDR2 YNFKEQ. The CDR3, as DNA: TGTGCCAGCAGCCAAGGGGATAGCGGGGGGGCCTCCTACAATGAGCAGTTCTTC. Protein: CASSQGDSGGASYNEQFF.

This clonotype was seen a few times. The V call is TRBV2, the J call TRBJ2-3; TRBD2 matches at 9 bases. The ends lost 5 bases at V and 5 bases at J; junction bases unmatched: 11. CDR1 and CDR2 (germline): SNHLY, FYNNEI. CDR3 length: 16 amino acids. The chain's CDR3 is CASSFLLAGAGDTQYF. CDR3 sequence (DNA): TGTGCCAGCAGTTTCCTACTAGCGGGCGCGGGAGATACGCAGTATTTT.

The chain recombines TRBV5-1 with TRBJ2-4; D is possibly TRBD2 (5 bases). From germline, CDR1 is SGHRS and CDR2 YFSETQ. The length of the CDR3 is 13 residues. V shed 0 bases and J shed 13 bases, with 14 bases lying between them. The CDR3 coding sequence is TGCGCCAGCAGCTTGGAATATGTGAGGGAGCAGTACTTC. Protein: CASSLEYVREQYF. The full variable domain, its missing parts supplied by reference TRBV5-1 and TRBJ2-4, is KAGVTQTPRYLIKTRGQQVTLSCSPISGHRSVSWYQQTPGQGLQFLFEYFSETQRNKGNFPGRFSGRQFSNSRSEMNVSTLELGDSALYLCASSLEYVREQYFGAGTRLSVL.

This rearrangement joins TRBV12-3 or TRBV12-4 to TRBJ2-7; D call uncertain. Trimming shortened V by 7 bases and J by 3 bases, and 16 bases separated the two germline ends. The CDR3 is 14 amino acids. CDR3 amino acids: CASTSGRPDYEQYF. The CDR3 DNA sequence: TGTGCCAGCACCTCTGGACGCCCGGACTACGAGCAGTACTTC.